This is a list of T cell receptor beta chains from one sample in a study of shared clonotypes between healthy human individuals. Produced via immunoSEQ multiplex PCR; TCRdb's table is partial and in-frame only. The table lists 2 million to 2.5 million clones, around 93% of them singletons. Sequences were obtained from naive CD4+ T cells from PBMCs. The receptors derive from a man younger than 30 in good health. Some clones in this sample may be carry-over from other donors' samples. Each CDR3 is given without its conserved first and last residue. Each record gives: J gene, V gene, CDR3 length, clone size, CDR3 protein. The size field is filled for only some rows; it gives once, few, many or a size class.

j_call: TRBJ2-3; v_call: TRBV4-3; cdr3_length: 13; clone_size: once; cdr3_aa: ASSPLAGVGDTQY
j_call: TRBJ1-2; v_call: TRBV6-1; cdr3_length: 11; clone_size: -; cdr3_aa: ASSEETGIGYT
j_call: TRBJ2-3; v_call: TRBV5-6; cdr3_length: 11; clone_size: -; cdr3_aa: ASSPAGTDTQY
j_call: TRBJ2-7; v_call: TRBV18; cdr3_length: 10; clone_size: -; cdr3_aa: ASSPSLGEQY
j_call: TRBJ2-5; v_call: TRBV5-1; cdr3_length: 11; clone_size: -; cdr3_aa: ASSKDPQETQY
j_call: TRBJ2-5; v_call: TRBV7-9; cdr3_length: 13; clone_size: -; cdr3_aa: ASSSLKGSRETQY
j_call: TRBJ1-5; v_call: TRBV18; cdr3_length: 11; clone_size: -; cdr3_aa: ASSRDSNQPQH
j_call: TRBJ2-3; v_call: TRBV11-2; cdr3_length: 14; clone_size: once; cdr3_aa: ASSLGQGGSTDTQY
j_call: TRBJ2-2; v_call: TRBV6-1; cdr3_length: 14; clone_size: -; cdr3_aa: ASSDGRGPNTGELF
j_call: TRBJ2-5; v_call: TRBV7-9; cdr3_length: 11; clone_size: -; cdr3_aa: ASSLGTAQTQY
j_call: TRBJ2-7; v_call: TRBV28; cdr3_length: 10; clone_size: -; cdr3_aa: ASRALGYEQY
j_call: TRBJ2-5; v_call: TRBV30; cdr3_length: 11; clone_size: once; cdr3_aa: AWGRTVQETQY
j_call: TRBJ2-7; v_call: TRBV6-1; cdr3_length: 13; clone_size: once; cdr3_aa: ASSTRTSGRIETY
j_call: TRBJ2-2; v_call: TRBV4-2; cdr3_length: 14; clone_size: -; cdr3_aa: ASSQFSGTNTGELF
j_call: TRBJ2-4; v_call: TRBV7-9; cdr3_length: 15; clone_size: once; cdr3_aa: ASSPASGRWAKNIQY
j_call: TRBJ2-3; v_call: TRBV19; cdr3_length: 15; clone_size: -; cdr3_aa: ASSSLGGPRDTDTQY
j_call: TRBJ1-3; v_call: TRBV5-1; cdr3_length: 11; clone_size: -; cdr3_aa: ASSLEEANTIY
j_call: TRBJ2-5; v_call: TRBV7-9; cdr3_length: 10; clone_size: -; cdr3_aa: ASSLFRETQY
j_call: TRBJ1-5; v_call: TRBV30; cdr3_length: 15; clone_size: -; cdr3_aa: AWSAKGTFYSNQPQH
j_call: TRBJ2-2; v_call: TRBV7-7; cdr3_length: 10; clone_size: once; cdr3_aa: ASAAETGELF
j_call: TRBJ1-2; v_call: TRBV28; cdr3_length: 13; clone_size: -; cdr3_aa: ASKSRDRVRYGYT
j_call: TRBJ2-7; v_call: TRBV19; cdr3_length: 13; clone_size: -; cdr3_aa: ASSRGRASSYEQY
j_call: TRBJ1-5; v_call: TRBV7-9; cdr3_length: 11; clone_size: -; cdr3_aa: ASSSGLDQPQH
j_call: TRBJ2-7; v_call: TRBV4-2; cdr3_length: 19; clone_size: once; cdr3_aa: ASSQVISGTPTSGSPYEQY
j_call: TRBJ2-1; v_call: TRBV27; cdr3_length: 14; clone_size: -; cdr3_aa: ASSLVAANRNNEQF
j_call: TRBJ2-5; v_call: TRBV11-2; cdr3_length: 13; clone_size: -; cdr3_aa: ASSFVAGQGQTQY
j_call: TRBJ2-7; v_call: TRBV15; cdr3_length: 12; clone_size: -; cdr3_aa: ATSRVRSSYEQY
j_call: TRBJ1-5; v_call: TRBV7-2; cdr3_length: 12; clone_size: -; cdr3_aa: ASSSRALRWPQH
j_call: TRBJ1-2; v_call: TRBV5-6; cdr3_length: 10; clone_size: -; cdr3_aa: ASSSGRYGYT
j_call: TRBJ1-1; v_call: TRBV6-5; cdr3_length: 12; clone_size: few; cdr3_aa: ASSYREGYTEAF
j_call: TRBJ2-3; v_call: TRBV5-1; cdr3_length: 10; clone_size: -; cdr3_aa: ASSLDRDRGV
j_call: TRBJ2-1; v_call: TRBV7-3; cdr3_length: 11; clone_size: -; cdr3_aa: ASSLAGGNEQF
j_call: TRBJ1-4; v_call: TRBV7-9; cdr3_length: 11; clone_size: -; cdr3_aa: ASNRGLNEKLF
j_call: TRBJ2-2; v_call: TRBV15; cdr3_length: 15; clone_size: -; cdr3_aa: ATSRHLAGGYTGELF
j_call: TRBJ2-3; v_call: TRBV5-1; cdr3_length: 13; clone_size: -; cdr3_aa: ASREGTRSTDTQY
j_call: TRBJ2-7; v_call: TRBV27; cdr3_length: 12; clone_size: -; cdr3_aa: ASTLSRNSYEQY
j_call: TRBJ2-5; v_call: TRBV12-2; cdr3_length: 14; clone_size: -; cdr3_aa: ASRPGTGGWGETQY
j_call: TRBJ1-4; v_call: TRBV7-8; cdr3_length: 13; clone_size: -; cdr3_aa: ASSLEGTGWEKLF
j_call: TRBJ1-5; v_call: TRBV7-2; cdr3_length: 12; clone_size: -; cdr3_aa: ASSLMSGNQPQH
j_call: TRBJ2-2; v_call: TRBV7-2; cdr3_length: 15; clone_size: -; cdr3_aa: ASSLDRRDKNTGELF
j_call: TRBJ1-1; v_call: TRBV19; cdr3_length: 15; clone_size: once; cdr3_aa: ASSIGYSKLMNTEAF
j_call: TRBJ2-1; v_call: TRBV19; cdr3_length: 12; clone_size: -; cdr3_aa: ASSGQGLYNEQF
j_call: TRBJ2-3; v_call: TRBV2; cdr3_length: 15; clone_size: -; cdr3_aa: ASSVLGTSGIPDTQY
j_call: TRBJ2-7; v_call: TRBV5-1; cdr3_length: 13; clone_size: -; cdr3_aa: ASSPPAGDFGEQY
j_call: TRBJ2-7; v_call: TRBV7-2; cdr3_length: 12; clone_size: -; cdr3_aa: ASSSSRAVYEQY
j_call: TRBJ1-1; v_call: TRBV5-1; cdr3_length: 15; clone_size: -; cdr3_aa: ASSVDSRTLTAGWAF
j_call: TRBJ1-1; v_call: TRBV28; cdr3_length: 10; clone_size: few; cdr3_aa: ASSPLETEAF
j_call: TRBJ2-7; v_call: TRBV7-2; cdr3_length: 12; clone_size: -; cdr3_aa: ASSLSPGGYEQY
j_call: TRBJ2-1; v_call: TRBV7-6; cdr3_length: 15; clone_size: -; cdr3_aa: ASSSRRFGQGYNEQF
j_call: TRBJ2-3; v_call: TRBV20-1; cdr3_length: 8; clone_size: -; cdr3_aa: SATVDTQY
j_call: TRBJ1-3; v_call: TRBV27; cdr3_length: 12; clone_size: -; cdr3_aa: ASSPYQAGNTIY
j_call: TRBJ1-2; v_call: TRBV28; cdr3_length: 10; clone_size: -; cdr3_aa: ASSPDSYGYT
j_call: TRBJ1-5; v_call: TRBV9; cdr3_length: 11; clone_size: -; cdr3_aa: ASSAGLNQPQH
j_call: TRBJ1-4; v_call: TRBV25-1; cdr3_length: 11; clone_size: -; cdr3_aa: ASRQGLYEKLF
j_call: TRBJ2-1; v_call: TRBV10-3; cdr3_length: 13; clone_size: -; cdr3_aa: AISGAGDAYNEQF